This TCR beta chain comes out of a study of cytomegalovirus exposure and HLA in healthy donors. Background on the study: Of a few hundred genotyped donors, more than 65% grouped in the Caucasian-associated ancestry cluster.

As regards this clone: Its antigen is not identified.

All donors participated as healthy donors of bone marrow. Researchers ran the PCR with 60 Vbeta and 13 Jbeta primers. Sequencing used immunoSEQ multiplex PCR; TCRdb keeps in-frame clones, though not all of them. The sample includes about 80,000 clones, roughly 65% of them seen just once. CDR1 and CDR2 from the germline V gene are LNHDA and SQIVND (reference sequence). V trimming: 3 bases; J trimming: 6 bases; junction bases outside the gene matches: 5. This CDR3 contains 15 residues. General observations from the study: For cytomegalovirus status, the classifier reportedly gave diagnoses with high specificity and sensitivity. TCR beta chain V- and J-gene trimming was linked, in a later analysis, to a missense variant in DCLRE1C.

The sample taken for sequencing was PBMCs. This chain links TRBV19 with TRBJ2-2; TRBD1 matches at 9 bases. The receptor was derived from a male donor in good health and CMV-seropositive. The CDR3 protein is CASSIKGQGPGELFF. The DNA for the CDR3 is TGTGCCAGTAGTATCAAGGGACAGGGCCCCGGGGAGCTGTTTTTT.